This is a list of T cell receptor beta chains from one sample in a study of CXCR4 blockade with PD-1 therapy in pancreatic cancer. This table comes from immunoSEQ multiplex PCR, and its TCRdb copy is limited to in-frame clones, with some not included. The table lists some 5,000 clones, roughly 57% of them singletons. The sequencing input was tumor tissue. These receptors were collected from a human donor with pancreatic ductal adenocarcinoma. CDR3s include the opening cysteine and the closing phenylalanine or tryptophan. The D gene is left open where the match is weak. Not all rows give a size; the values are once, few, many and, for expanded clones, a class.

D gene	clone size	V gene	J gene	CDR3 DNA	CDR3 protein
TRBD1	-	TRBV18	TRBJ2-7	TGTGCCAGCTCACGGGACAGGGACGAGCAGTACTTC	CASSRDRDEQYF
-	-	TRBV5-1	TRBJ2-5	TGCGCCAGCAGCTTGGCGGCTAGCCAAGAGACCCAGTACTTC	CASSLAASQETQYF
TRBD2	few	TRBV28	TRBJ2-1	TGTGCCAGCAGCTCACCCGGGACTAGCGGGATCAATGAGCAGTTCTTC	CASSSPGTSGINEQFF
-	-	TRBV12-5	TRBJ2-7	TGTGCTAGTGGTTTAGGTTCTGGCTACGAGCAGTACTTC	CASGLGSGYEQYF
-	-	TRBV29-1	TRBJ2-1	TGCAGCACACGGACAGCTACCTACAATGAGCAGTTCTTC	CSTRTATYNEQFF
TRBD2	few	TRBV7-8	TRBJ2-3	TGTGCCAGCAGCTTGTCCGGGACTAGCAGCGATACGCAGTATTTT	CASSLSGTSSDTQYF
TRBD2	large	TRBV11-3	TRBJ2-1	TGTGCCAGCAGCTTAGGGACTAGCGGGCGGAGTGGTGAGCAGTTCTTC	CASSLGTSGRSGEQFF
-	-	TRBV19	TRBJ2-7	TGTGCCAGTAGTCTACGATCAACATCCTACGAGCAGTACTTC	CASSLRSTSYEQYF
TRBD2	once	TRBV29-1	TRBJ2-3	TGCAGCGTCCGTAGCGGGAGTGTGGCAGATACGCAGTATTTT	CSVRSGSVADTQYF
TRBD1	-	TRBV11-3	TRBJ2-7	TGTGCCAGCAGCTCCCGACAGGGGGCCTACGAGCAGTACTTC	CASSSRQGAYEQYF
-	-	TRBV11-3	TRBJ2-2	TGTGCCAGCAGCTTAATCGGAAGAACCGGGGAGCTGTTTTTT	CASSLIGRTGELFF
TRBD2	few	TRBV5-1	TRBJ2-1	TGCGCCAGCAGCCCGAGGGCTAGCGGGAGCGATGAGCAGTTCTTC	CASSPRASGSDEQFF
TRBD2	-	TRBV28	TRBJ2-2	TGTGCCAGCAGGGGACTACCTGAACCCGGGGAGCTGTTTTTT	CASRGLPEPGELFF
-	-	TRBV6-8	TRBJ1-4	TGTGCCAGTACCAAAGGGGACTCTAATGAAAAACTGTTTTTT	CASTKGDSNEKLFF
-	-	TRBV28	TRBJ2-7	TGTGCCAGCAGTCTGCGGACAGCGAGCTCCTACGAGCAGTACTTC	CASSLRTASSYEQYF
TRBD1	-	TRBV18	TRBJ1-1	TGTGCCAGCTCACGCGACGGACAGGTGAACACTGAAGCTTTCTTT	CASSRDGQVNTEAFF
-	-	TRBV19	TRBJ2-5	TGTGCCAGTAGTATGAAGGGTGGAGAGACCCAGTACTTC	CASSMKGGETQYF
-	-	TRBV9	TRBJ2-1	TGTGCCAGCAGTGAAGTGGGCGGCTCCTACAATGAGCAGTTCTTC	CASSEVGGSYNEQFF
-	-	TRBV5-1	TRBJ2-2	TGCGCCAGCAGCTACACGGGACAAAGCACCGGGGAGCTGTTTTTT	CASSYTGQSTGELFF